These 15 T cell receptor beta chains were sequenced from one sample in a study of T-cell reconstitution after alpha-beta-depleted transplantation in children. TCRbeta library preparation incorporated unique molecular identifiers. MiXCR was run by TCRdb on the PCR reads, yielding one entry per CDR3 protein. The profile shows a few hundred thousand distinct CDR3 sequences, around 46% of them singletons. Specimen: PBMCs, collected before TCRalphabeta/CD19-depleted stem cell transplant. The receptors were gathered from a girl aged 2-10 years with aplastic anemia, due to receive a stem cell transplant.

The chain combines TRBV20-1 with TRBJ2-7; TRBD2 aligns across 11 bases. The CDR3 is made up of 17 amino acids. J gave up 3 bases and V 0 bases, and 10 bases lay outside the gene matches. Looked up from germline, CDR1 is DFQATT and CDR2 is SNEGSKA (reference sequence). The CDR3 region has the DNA TGCAGTGCTAGAGATTTCGGACTAGCGGGCTCCTACTACGAGCAGTACTTC. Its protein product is CSARDFGLAGSYYEQYF.

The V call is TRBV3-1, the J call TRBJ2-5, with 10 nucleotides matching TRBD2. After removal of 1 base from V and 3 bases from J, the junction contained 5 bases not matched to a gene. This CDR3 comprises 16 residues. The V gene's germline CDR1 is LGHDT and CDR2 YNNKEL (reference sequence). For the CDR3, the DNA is TGTGCCAGCAGCCAAGTTAGAGGGACTAGCGAAGAGACCCAGTACTTC. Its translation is CASSQVRGTSEETQYF.

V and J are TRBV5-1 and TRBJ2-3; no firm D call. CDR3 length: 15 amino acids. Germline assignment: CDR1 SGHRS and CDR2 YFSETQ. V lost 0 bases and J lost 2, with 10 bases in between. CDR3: CASSLEPTNTDTQYF. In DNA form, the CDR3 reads TGCGCCAGCAGCTTGGAGCCCACGAACACAGATACGCAGTATTTT. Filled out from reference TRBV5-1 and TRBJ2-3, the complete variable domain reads KAGVTQTPRYLIKTRGQQVTLSCSPISGHRSVSWYQQTPGQGLQFLFEYFSETQRNKGNFPGRFSGRQFSNSRSEMNVSTLELGDSALYLCASSLEPTNTDTQYFGPGTRLTVL.

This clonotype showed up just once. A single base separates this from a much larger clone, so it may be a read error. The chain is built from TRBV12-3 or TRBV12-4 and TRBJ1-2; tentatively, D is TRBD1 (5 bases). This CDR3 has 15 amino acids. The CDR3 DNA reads TGTGCCAGCAGTTTGAAGGGGAAACTTAACTATGGCGACACCTTC. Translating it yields CASSLKGKLNYGDTF.

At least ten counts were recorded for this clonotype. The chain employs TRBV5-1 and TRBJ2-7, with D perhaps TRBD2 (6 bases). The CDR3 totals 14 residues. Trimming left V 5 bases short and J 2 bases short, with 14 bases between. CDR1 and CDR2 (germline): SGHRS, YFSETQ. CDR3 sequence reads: CASSHGGSTYEQYF. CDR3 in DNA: TGCGCCAGCAGTCATGGGGGGAGTACCTACGAGCAGTACTTC. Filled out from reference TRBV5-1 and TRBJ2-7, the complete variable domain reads KAGVTQTPRYLIKTRGQQVTLSCSPISGHRSVSWYQQTPGQGLQFLFEYFSETQRNKGNFPGRFSGRQFSNSRSEMNVSTLELGDSALYLCASSHGGSTYEQYFGPGTRLTVT.

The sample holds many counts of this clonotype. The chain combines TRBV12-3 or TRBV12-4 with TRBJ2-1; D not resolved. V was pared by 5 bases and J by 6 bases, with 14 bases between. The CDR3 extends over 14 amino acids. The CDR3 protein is CASSLSLDSNEQFF. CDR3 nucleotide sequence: TGTGCCAGCAGTCTTTCTTTAGATAGCAATGAGCAGTTCTTC.

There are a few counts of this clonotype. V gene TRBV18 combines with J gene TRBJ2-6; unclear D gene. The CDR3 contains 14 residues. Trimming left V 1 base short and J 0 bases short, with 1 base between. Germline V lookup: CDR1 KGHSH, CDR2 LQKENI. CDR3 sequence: CASSPRSGANVLTF. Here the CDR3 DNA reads TGTGCCAGCTCACCACGCTCTGGGGCCAACGTCCTGACTTTC.

CDR3 protein: CASSLFGVSDTGELFF. CDR3 in DNA: TGTGCCAGCAGTTTATTCGGCGTAAGCGACACCGGGGAGCTGTTTTTT. The V and J genes are TRBV12-3 or TRBV12-4 and TRBJ2-2; D remains unclear. Trimming removed 2 bases from V and 3 bases from J, with 13 bases in between. CDR3 length: 16 amino acids.

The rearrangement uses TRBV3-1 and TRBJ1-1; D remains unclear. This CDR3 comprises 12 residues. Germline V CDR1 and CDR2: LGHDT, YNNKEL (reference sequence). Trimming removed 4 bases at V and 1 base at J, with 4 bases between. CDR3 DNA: TGTGCCAGCAGCCCAAAGAACACTGAAGCTTTCTTT. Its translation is CASSPKNTEAFF.

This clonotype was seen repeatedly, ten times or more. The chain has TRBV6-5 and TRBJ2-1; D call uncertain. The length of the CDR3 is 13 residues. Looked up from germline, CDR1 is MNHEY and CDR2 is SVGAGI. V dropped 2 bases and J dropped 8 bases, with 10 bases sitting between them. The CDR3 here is CASSYPPVYEQFF. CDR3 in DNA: TGTGCCAGCAGTTACCCACCTGTCTATGAGCAGTTCTTC.

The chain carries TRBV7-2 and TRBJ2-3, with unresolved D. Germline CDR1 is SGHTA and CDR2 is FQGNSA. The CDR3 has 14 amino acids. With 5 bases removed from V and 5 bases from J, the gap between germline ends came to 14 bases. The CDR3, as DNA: TGTGCCAGCAGCCGGAAGGCTCTTATAGATACGCAGTATTTT. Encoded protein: CASSRKALIDTQYF.

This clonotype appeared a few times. As DNA, the CDR3 is TGCAGCGTGTCGACTAGCGAGACGTCTCAGTACTTC. Amino acids: CSVSTSETSQYF. This rearrangement joins TRBV29-1 to TRBJ2-5; 8 bases agree with TRBD2. From germline, CDR1 is SQVTM and CDR2 ANQGSEA. Trimming took 6 bases from V and 11 from J; bases not matched to a gene: 11. CDR3 length: 12 amino acids. The complete variable domain, with remaining parts taken from reference TRBV29-1 and TRBJ2-5, reads SAVISQKPSRDICQRGTSLTIQCQVDSQVTMMFWYRQQPGQSLTLIATANQGSEATYESGFVIDKFPISRPNLTFSTLTVSNMSPEDSSIYLCSVSTSETSQYFGPGTRLLVL.

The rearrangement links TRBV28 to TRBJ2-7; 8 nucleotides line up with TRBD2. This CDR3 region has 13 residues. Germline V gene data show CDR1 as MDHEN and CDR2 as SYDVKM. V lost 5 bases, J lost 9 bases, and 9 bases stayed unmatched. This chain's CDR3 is CASSPLAERGQYF. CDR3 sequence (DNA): TGTGCCAGCAGTCCACTAGCGGAACGGGGGCAGTACTTC.

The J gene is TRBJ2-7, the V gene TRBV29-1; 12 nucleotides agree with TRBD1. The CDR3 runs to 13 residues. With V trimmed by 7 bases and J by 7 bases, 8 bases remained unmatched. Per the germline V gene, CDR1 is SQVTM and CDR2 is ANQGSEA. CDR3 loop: CSAWGQGAWEQYF. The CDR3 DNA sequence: TGCAGCGCTTGGGGACAGGGGGCTTGGGAGCAGTACTTC.

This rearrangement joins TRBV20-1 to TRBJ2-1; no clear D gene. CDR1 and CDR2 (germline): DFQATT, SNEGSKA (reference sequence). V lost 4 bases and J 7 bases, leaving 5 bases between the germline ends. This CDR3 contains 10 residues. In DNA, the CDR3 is TGCAGTGCTATTAGGAATGAGCAGTTCTTC. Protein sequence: CSAIRNEQFF.